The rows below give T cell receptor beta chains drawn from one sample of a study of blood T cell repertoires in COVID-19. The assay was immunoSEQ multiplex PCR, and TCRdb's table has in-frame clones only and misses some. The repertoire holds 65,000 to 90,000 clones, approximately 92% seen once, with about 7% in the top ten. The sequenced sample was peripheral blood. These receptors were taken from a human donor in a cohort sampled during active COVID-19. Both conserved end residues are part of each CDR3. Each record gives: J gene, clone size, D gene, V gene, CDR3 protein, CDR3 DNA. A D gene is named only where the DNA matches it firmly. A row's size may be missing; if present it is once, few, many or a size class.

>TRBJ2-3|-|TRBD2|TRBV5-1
CASSLIGAGGPDTQYF
TGCGCCAGCAGCTTGATCGGAGCGGGGGGGCCGGATACGCAGTATTTT
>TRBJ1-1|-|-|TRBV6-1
CASSESGTEAFF
TGTGCCAGCAGTGAGTCGGGCACTGAAGCTTTCTTT
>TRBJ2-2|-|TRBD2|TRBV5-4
CASSPPPLAGENTGELFF
TGTGCCAGCAGCCCACCTCCACTAGCGGGGGAGAACACCGGGGAGCTGTTTTTT
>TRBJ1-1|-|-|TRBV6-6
CASSYGSTEAFF
TGTGCCAGCAGTTACGGCAGCACTGAAGCTTTCTTT
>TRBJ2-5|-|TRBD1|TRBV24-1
CATSDPRTGSGQETQYF
TGTGCCACCAGTGACCCTCGGACAGGGTCGGGGCAAGAGACCCAGTACTTC
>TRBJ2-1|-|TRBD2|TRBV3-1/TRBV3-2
CASSHPAGAEQFF
TGTGCCAGCAGCCACCCAGCGGGGGCCGAGCAGTTCTTC
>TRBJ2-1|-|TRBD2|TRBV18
CASSQSGGASYNEQFF
TGTGCCAGCTCACAGAGCGGGGGCGCATCCTACAATGAGCAGTTCTTC
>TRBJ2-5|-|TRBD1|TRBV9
CASTRTGEETQYF
TGTGCCAGCACCAGGACAGGGGAAGAGACCCAGTACTTC
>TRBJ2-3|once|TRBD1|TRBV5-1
CASSVGTGEIVTQYF
TGCGCCAGCAGCGTCGGGACAGGGGAGATCGTTACGCAGTATTTT
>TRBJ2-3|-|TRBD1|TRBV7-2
CASSLVGQGTDTQYF
TGTGCCAGCAGCTTGGTGGGACAGGGCACAGATACGCAGTATTTT
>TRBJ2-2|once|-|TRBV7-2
CASSPGGTLTGELFF
TGTGCCAGCAGCCCCGGGGGTACCTTAACCGGGGAGCTGTTTTTT
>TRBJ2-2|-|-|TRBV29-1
CSAGLTNTGELFF
TGCAGCGCCGGACTGACGAACACCGGGGAGCTGTTTTTT
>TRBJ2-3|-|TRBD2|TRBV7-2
CASSSGLAGATDTQYF
TGTGCCAGCAGCTCGGGACTAGCGGGGGCCACAGATACGCAGTATTTT
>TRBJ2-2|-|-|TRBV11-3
CASSPGLNTGELFF
TGTGCCAGCAGCCCGGGACTCAACACCGGGGAGCTGTTTTTT
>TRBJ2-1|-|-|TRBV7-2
CASSLEGGDSSYNEQFF
TGTGCCAGCAGCTTAGAGGGCGGCGACAGCTCCTACAATGAGCAGTTCTTC
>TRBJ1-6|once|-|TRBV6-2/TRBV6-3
CASSYSREVGSPLHF
TGTGCCAGCAGTTACTCGAGGGAGGTTGGTTCACCCCTCCACTTT
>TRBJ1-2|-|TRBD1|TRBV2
CASRGGQSRYGYTF
TGTGCCAGCAGGGGGGGACAGAGTCGTTATGGCTACACCTTC
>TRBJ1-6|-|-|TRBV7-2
CASSLAQPNSPLHF
TGTGCCAGCAGCTTAGCACAGCCAAATTCACCCCTCCACTTT
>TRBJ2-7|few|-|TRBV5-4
CASSREVGEQYF
TGTGCCAGCAGCAGAGAGGTTGGCGAGCAGTACTTC
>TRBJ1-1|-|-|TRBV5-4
CASREATDTEAFF
TGTGCCAGCAGGGAGGCGACGGACACTGAAGCTTTCTTT
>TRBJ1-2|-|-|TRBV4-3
CASSQGQLGYGYTF
TGCGCCAGCAGCCAAGGACAGTTGGGGTATGGCTACACCTTC
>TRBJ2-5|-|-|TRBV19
CASSIVGPQETQYF
TGTGCCAGTAGTATAGTGGGGCCCCAAGAGACCCAGTACTTC
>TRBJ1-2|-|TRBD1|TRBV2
CASSVLGTGAGYTF
TGTGCCAGCAGTGTTTTAGGGACAGGGGCGGGCTACACCTTC
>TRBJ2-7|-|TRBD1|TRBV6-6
CASERQGSYEQYF
TGTGCCAGTGAACGACAGGGGTCCTACGAGCAGTACTTC
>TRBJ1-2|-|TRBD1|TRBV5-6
CASSPDLTGNYGYTF
TGTGCCAGCAGCCCCGACTTGACAGGGAACTATGGCTACACCTTC
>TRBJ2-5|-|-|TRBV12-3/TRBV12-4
CASSLRSQETQYF
TGTGCCAGCAGTTTGCGGAGCCAAGAGACCCAGTACTTC
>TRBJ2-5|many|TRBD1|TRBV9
CASSVALTGQETQYF
TGTGCCAGCAGCGTAGCTTTGACAGGGCAAGAGACCCAGTACTTC
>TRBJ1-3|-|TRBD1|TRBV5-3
CARSGQGAVFGNTIYF
TGTGCCAGAAGCGGTCAGGGGGCGGTTTTTGGAAACACCATATATTTT
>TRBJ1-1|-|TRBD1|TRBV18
CASSRRKSTGGTEAFF
TGTGCCAGCTCACGGAGGAAAAGTACAGGGGGCACTGAAGCTTTCTTT
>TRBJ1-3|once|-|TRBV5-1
CASSLGGAQGNTIYF
TGCGCCAGCAGCTTAGGGGGGGCGCAAGGAAACACCATATATTTT
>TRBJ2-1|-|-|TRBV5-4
CASSSGLLVSYNEQFF
TGTGCCAGCAGCTCGGGACTTCTGGTTTCCTACAATGAGCAGTTCTTC
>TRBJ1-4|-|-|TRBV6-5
CAAGGRLNEKLFF
TGTGCCGCTGGAGGGCGGCTTAATGAAAAACTGTTTTTT
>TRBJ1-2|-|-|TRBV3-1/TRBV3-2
CASSRGRNGYTF
TGTGCCAGCAGCCGGGGCCGAAATGGCTACACCTTC
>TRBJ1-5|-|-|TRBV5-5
CASSLALSIGNQPQHF
TGTGCCAGCAGCTTGGCTCTCTCAATAGGCAATCAGCCCCAGCATTTT